This T cell receptor (beta chain) was recorded in a study of cytomegalovirus exposure and HLA in healthy donors. Study conclusions and caveats: The study flagged approximately 180 TCR beta chains as cytomegalovirus-associated.

The count of this clone is one. What it binds is not known. V was pared by 6 bases and J by 3 bases, with 8 bases between. Germline CDR1 is LNHDA and CDR2 is SQIVND (reference sequence). The CDR3 sequence is 12 residues long. Vbeta (60) and Jbeta (13) primers were used in the PCR. The protocol was immunoSEQ multiplex PCR, while the TCRdb copy is restricted to in-frame clones and leaves out a portion. This sample has about 140,000 clones; 75% to 90% occur once, and the top ten carry around 1.3%. This TCR was recovered from a female donor in good health and CMV-seronegative. The V call is TRBV19, the J call TRBJ2-5, with D maybe TRBD1 (5 bases). The specimen sequenced was PBMCs. CDR3 sequence reads: CASRGLEETQYF. The CDR3 nucleotides read TGTGCCAGTAGGGGGCTAGAAGAGACCCAGTACTTC.